These 14 T cell receptor beta chains came from one sample sequenced in a study of blood T cell repertoires in COVID-19. The data were produced by immunoSEQ multiplex PCR, yet TCRdb's version contains in-frame clones alone and is incomplete. The sample gives about 190,000 clones, 70% to 85% of which show up once; 6.5% to 7.5% is in the top ten. Sequencing input: peripheral blood. The receptors shown here come from an elderly man with COVID-19, enrolled during active disease.

The table lists this clone with a count of one. The chain is built from TRBV19 and TRBJ1-4; the match to TRBD1 covers 7 bases. CDR3 length: 14 amino acids. Losses at the gene ends were 4 bases for V and 3 bases for J; bases not matched to a gene: 2. Germline values: CDR1 LNHDA, CDR2 SQIVND (reference sequence). CDR3 nucleotides: TGTGCCAGTAGTAGTGGACAGGCTAATGAAAAACTGTTTTTT. Translating gives CASSSGQANEKLFF.

This chain links TRBV6-5 with TRBJ1-2; D remains ambiguous. The CDR3 has 15 amino acids. Germline V gives CDR1 MNHEY, CDR2 SVGAGI. V was trimmed by 0 bases and J by 2 bases, leaving 10 bases between them. For the CDR3, the DNA is TGTGCCAGCAGTTACTCGAGAGCCGCAAACTATGGCTACACCTTC. Residues: CASSYSRAANYGYTF.

This clone has more than one count but fewer than ten. This chain's CDR3 is CASFTGNTEAFF. CDR3 nucleotides: TGTGCCAGCTTTACAGGGAACACTGAAGCTTTCTTT. The chain carries TRBV6-5 and TRBJ1-1; D may be TRBD1 (5 bases). CDR1 and CDR2 (germline): MNHEY, SVGAGI. V was cut by 8 bases and J by 1 base, with 8 bases left in between. This CDR3 region has 12 residues.

The genes are TRBV18 and TRBJ1-6; possibly TRBD1 for D (6 bases). CDR1 KGHSH and CDR2 LQKENI come from the germline V gene. V was clipped by 6 bases and J by 10 bases, with 13 bases between them. This CDR3 is built from 13 residues. CDR3 in DNA: TGTGCCAGCTCGAACAGGGTTGGGTCACCCCTCCACTTT. This codes for CASSNRVGSPLHF.

The DNA for the CDR3 is TGCGCCAGCAGCCAACCTCTCAGCGAGCAGTACTTC. Translation: CASSQPLSEQYF. This sequence joins TRBV4-1 and TRBJ2-7; the D is unclear. This CDR3 is 12 amino acids long. Looked up from germline, CDR1 is MGHRA and CDR2 is YSYEKL. V lost 2 bases and J lost 6, with 8 bases in between.

A remark on this clone: Other DNA sequences from this sample encode an identical CDR3 as well. The rearrangement joins TRBV19 to TRBJ1-2, with 10 bases matching TRBD1. Unmatched junction bases numbered 5, after V lost 4 bases and J lost 3 bases. The CDR3 runs 15 residues. The germline CDR1 and CDR2 sequences are LNHDA and SQIVND (reference sequence). This chain's CDR3 is CASSTRDRGDYGYTF. The DNA for the CDR3 is TGTGCCAGTAGTACAAGGGACAGGGGAGACTATGGCTACACCTTC.

The chain links TRBV4-2 to TRBJ2-1, with TRBD2 matching 10 bases. This CDR3 has 17 amino acids. Germline V gives CDR1 LGHNA, CDR2 YNFKEQ. The V and J ends lost 0 bases and 5 bases, in that order; junction bases with no gene match: 7. The CDR3 nucleotides read TGTGCCAGCAGCCAAGATTTGGTAGCGGGGGGCCACAATGAGCAGTTCTTC. It is translated as CASSQDLVAGGHNEQFF.

This rearrangement joins TRBV11-1 to TRBJ1-2, with unresolved D. CDR3 size: 13 residues. The ends were cut back, 4 bases at V and 9 bases at J, with 15 bases in the middle. Germline V gene sequence: CDR1 SGHAT, CDR2 FQDESV (reference sequence). CDR3 region: CASSSTLRSSYTF. For the CDR3, the DNA is TGTGCCAGCAGCTCTACTTTGAGGAGTAGCTACACCTTC.

This sequence joins TRBV25-1 and TRBJ2-1; the match to TRBD1 covers 10 bases. The CDR3 is 16 amino acids. V lost 3 bases and J lost 2; bases outside the gene matches: 4. Germline lookup yields CDR1 MGHDK and CDR2 SYGVNS. The DNA for the CDR3 is TGTGCCAGCAGTGACCCCGGGACAGGGGCCTACAATGAGCAGTTCTTC. Protein sequence: CASSDPGTGAYNEQFF.

The V call is TRBV6-2 or TRBV6-3, the J call TRBJ1-1, with D hard to call. CDR1 MNHEY and CDR2 SVGEGT come from the germline V gene. The CDR3 totals 11 residues. V was clipped by 6 bases and J by 11 bases, with 13 bases between them. The CDR3 DNA sequence: TGTGCCAGCAGCCGAAACGGGAGGGCTTTCTTT. Translation: CASSRNGRAFF.

This chain links TRBV7-3 with TRBJ2-2, with 10 positions matching TRBD1. With V trimmed by 4 bases and J by 3 bases, 2 bases remained unmatched. CDR1 is SGHTA and CDR2 is FQGTGA in the germline V gene. The CDR3 has 15 amino acids. CDR3 nucleotide sequence: TGTGCCAGCAGCTCCGGGACAGGGGACACCGGGGAGCTGTTTTTT. This encodes CASSSGTGDTGELFF.

The rearrangement joins TRBV20-1 to TRBJ2-5; possible D gene TRBD2, 6 bases. Germline V gene data show CDR1 as DFQATT and CDR2 as SNEGSKA (reference sequence). Trimming left V 3 bases short and J 5 bases short, with 10 bases between. The CDR3 sequence is 12 residues long. The CDR3: CSASRGVETQYF. The CDR3 DNA is TGCAGTGCTAGTCGCGGGGTTGAGACCCAGTACTTC.

The V call is TRBV11-3, the J call TRBJ2-5; 14 nucleotides align to TRBD2. Germline V lookup: CDR1 SGHNT, CDR2 YENEEA. The V gene end was trimmed by 5 bases and the J gene end by 4 bases; junction bases not matched to a gene: 6. This CDR3 is built from 16 residues. The CDR3 here is CASSDRLAGGRETQYF. CDR3 sequence (DNA): TGTGCCAGCAGCGACCGACTAGCGGGGGGGCGAGAGACCCAGTACTTC. Combining the CDR3 with reference TRBV11-3 and TRBJ2-5 gives the whole variable domain EAGVVQSPRYKIIEKKQPVAFWCNPISGHNTLYWYLQNLGQGPELLIRYENEEAVDDSQLPKDRFSAERLKGVDSTLKIQPAELGDSAVYLCASSDRLAGGRETQYFGPGTRLLVL.

The chain uses TRBV6-5 and TRBJ2-6; TRBD2 matches at 7 bases. This CDR3 region has 14 residues. Germline CDR1 is MNHEY and CDR2 is SVGAGI. V shed 6 bases, J shed 2 bases, and the junction held 1 base outside the gene matches. CDR3 sequence: CASSREAGANVLTF. The CDR3 DNA reads as TGTGCCAGCAGCCGGGAGGCTGGGGCCAACGTCCTGACTTTC.